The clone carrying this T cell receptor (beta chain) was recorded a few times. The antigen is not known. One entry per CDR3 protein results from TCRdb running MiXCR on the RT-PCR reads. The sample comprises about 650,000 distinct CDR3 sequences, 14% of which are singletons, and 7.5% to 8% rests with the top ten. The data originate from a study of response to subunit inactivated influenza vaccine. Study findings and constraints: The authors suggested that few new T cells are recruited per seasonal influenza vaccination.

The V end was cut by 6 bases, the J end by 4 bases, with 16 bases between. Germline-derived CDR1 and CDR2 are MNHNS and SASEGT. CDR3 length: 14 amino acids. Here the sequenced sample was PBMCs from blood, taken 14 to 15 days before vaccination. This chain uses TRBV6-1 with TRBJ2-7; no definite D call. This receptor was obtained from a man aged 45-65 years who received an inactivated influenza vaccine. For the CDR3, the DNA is TGTGCCAGCAGCCGCCTTATTTCCGGTTACGAGCAGTACTTC. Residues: CASSRLISGYEQYF.